This T cell receptor beta chain was sequenced in a study of shared clonotypes between healthy human individuals. The overall study: Researchers assigned three CD4 naive, three CD4 memory, two CD8 naive and one CD8 memory plate to each donor.

General study findings and limits: Large depth notwithstanding, sorted-subset sequencing proved incomplete by rarefaction. Among non-shared clonotypes, generation probabilities were lower than among those shared by all four donors.

Of note for this clone: The antigen remains undetermined.

Sequencing was at deep level. Generated by immunoSEQ multiplex PCR, the TCRdb table keeps only in-frame clones and is missing some. The profile shows around 600,000 clones, 97% of them singletons. Trimming removed 0 bases from V and 5 bases from J, with 7 bases in between. CDR1 is WSHSY, CDR2 SAAADI, per germline. This CDR3 contains 13 residues. This sequence was found in a woman aged 25 to 39 in good health. The sample comprised naive CD4+ T cells sorted from blood. Subset specified: CD45RA+ positively selected. The V and J genes are TRBV10-2 and TRBJ2-5; D ambiguous. The CDR3 reads CASSESVKETQYF. The CDR3 region has the DNA TGCGCCAGCAGTGAGTCAGTGAAGGAGACCCAGTACTTC.